A single sample gave rise to the 20 T cell receptor beta chains below, sequenced in a study of OX40 agonist ivuxolimab in advanced cancers. Generated by immunoSEQ multiplex PCR, the TCRdb table keeps only in-frame clones and is missing some. Of 55,000 to 65,000 clones listed, about 85% were seen once; the top ten hold approximately 3.6%. Sequencing used CD4+ or CD8+ T cells sorted from blood, obtained in a trial of the OX40 agonist ivuxolimab. Receptor source: an adult with an advanced solid tumor such as melanoma, head and neck, liver or kidney cancer.

The rearrangement links TRBV19 to TRBJ1-1; the match to TRBD1 covers 9 bases. V lost 6 bases and J lost 5; bases outside the gene matches: 7. Germline loops: CDR1 LNHDA, CDR2 SQIVND (reference sequence). This CDR3 is 14 amino acids long. CDR3: CASSRGTGRTEAFF. DNA for the CDR3: TGTGCCAGTAGCCGTGGGACAGGGAGGACTGAAGCTTTCTTT.

This rearrangement joins TRBV30 to TRBJ1-1; D is undetermined. V gave up 3 bases and J gave up 1 base, with 3 bases separating them. The CDR3 is made up of 11 amino acids. Per germline, CDR1 GTSNPN and CDR2 SVGIG (reference sequence). The CDR3 nucleotides are TGTGCCTGGAGGAAGAACACTGAAGCTTTCTTT. This sequence encodes CAWRKNTEAFF.

This chain joins TRBV6-5 and TRBJ2-1; D possibly corresponds to TRBD2 (7 bases). This CDR3 is 15 amino acids long. V was shortened by 1 base and J by 5 bases, with 12 bases between the two germline ends. Per the germline V gene, CDR1 is MNHEY and CDR2 is SVGAGI. This chain's CDR3 is CASSYWGGTHNEQFF. CDR3 nucleotides: TGTGCCAGCAGTTACTGGGGGGGCACCCACAATGAGCAGTTCTTC.

The genes are TRBV7-9 and TRBJ2-6; D is perhaps TRBD1 (6 bases). In germline, CDR1 is SEHNR, CDR2 FQNEAQ (reference sequence). This CDR3 region has 16 residues. Trimming stripped 4 bases from V and 2 bases from J, with 12 bases between. For the CDR3, the DNA is TGTGCCAGCAGCTCTCTTACAGGGACTGGGGCCAACGTCCTGACTTTC. It is translated as CASSSLTGTGANVLTF.

The chain uses TRBV7-8 and TRBJ2-7, with TRBD1 matching over 7 bases. This CDR3 region has 14 residues. CDR1 SGHVS and CDR2 FQNEAQ come from the germline V gene. J was trimmed by 4 bases and V by 2 bases; bases with no gene match: 5. CDR3 sequence (DNA): TGTGCCAGCAGCTTAATAGGGGGCAGGTACGAGCAGTACTTC. This gives the protein CASSLIGGRYEQYF.

This chain joins TRBV28 and TRBJ1-5; D is ambiguous. The germline V gene encodes CDR1 MDHEN and CDR2 SYDVKM. This CDR3 is 16 amino acids long. V was clipped by 2 bases and J by 4 bases, with 15 bases between them. This CDR3 is CASSLAGVGRNQPQHF. The DNA of the CDR3 is TGTGCCAGCAGTTTAGCCGGGGTTGGGAGGAATCAGCCCCAGCATTTT.

V and J are TRBV7-2 and TRBJ1-5; D gene uncertain. The CDR3 spans 16 residues. Germline CDR1 and CDR2: SGHTA and FQGNSA. Trimming removed 1 base from V and 3 bases from J, with 13 bases in between. The CDR3 DNA reads TGTGCCAGCAGCTTAGGTCGGCGCGGGCTCAATCAGCCCCAGCATTTT. Encoded protein: CASSLGRRGLNQPQHF.

CDR3 sequence (DNA): TGTGCCAGCAGTGAAAATGCCGGGTGGACCGGGGAGCTGTTTTTT. Translating it yields CASSENAGWTGELFF. This rearrangement joins TRBV6-1 to TRBJ2-2; D is uncertain. Germline lookup yields CDR1 MNHNS and CDR2 SASEGT. V lost 2 bases and J 5 bases, leaving 12 bases between the germline ends. The CDR3 extends over 15 amino acids.

The J gene is TRBJ1-5, the V gene TRBV7-9; D is possibly TRBD1 (5 bases). The V end was cut by 3 bases, the J end by 6 bases, with 12 bases between. CDR3 length: 14 amino acids. CDR1 SEHNR and CDR2 FQNEAQ come from the germline V gene (reference sequence). The CDR3 spells CASSFSVQGQPQHF. The CDR3 DNA is TGTGCCAGCAGCTTTTCGGTGCAGGGTCAGCCCCAGCATTTT.

This clone was detected once. The chain has TRBV2 and TRBJ1-1; unclear D gene. Trimming left V 3 bases short and J 12 bases short, with 14 bases between. Germline-derived CDR1 and CDR2 are SNHLY and FYNNEI. CDR3 length equals 12 residues. DNA of the CDR3: TGTGCCAGCAGTGATCAGTTTCGTATTTCTTTCTTT. This sequence encodes CASSDQFRISFF.

This clone was counted between two and nine times. The rearrangement links TRBV29-1 to TRBJ1-2; 8 bases fit TRBD1. CDR1 and CDR2 (germline): SQVTM, ANQGSEA. The J segment lost 1 base and the V segment lost 3 bases, leaving 7 bases of the junction unmatched. The CDR3 is made up of 15 amino acids. The CDR3 reads CSVDAGTGLNYGYTF. The CDR3 nucleotides are TGCAGCGTTGATGCCGGGACAGGACTTAACTATGGCTACACCTTC.

The chain employs TRBV7-9 and TRBJ2-7; the D call may be TRBD1 or TRBD2 (6 bases each). Germline V gives CDR1 SEHNR, CDR2 FQNEAQ (reference sequence). Trimming left V 0 bases short and J 4 bases short, with 7 bases between. The CDR3 has 13 amino acids. The CDR3 loop is CASSLAGGYEQYF. In DNA, the CDR3 is TGTGCCAGCAGCTTAGCAGGGGGGTACGAGCAGTACTTC.

The V gene is TRBV29-1, the J gene TRBJ1-2; D is unclear. Looked up from germline, CDR1 is SQVTM and CDR2 is ANQGSEA. The V end lost 0 bases, the J end lost 6 bases, and 14 bases lay between the germline ends. This CDR3 is 14 amino acids long. CDR3 in amino acids: CSVEEAQLKDGYTF. CDR3 nucleotide sequence: TGCAGCGTTGAAGAGGCACAGCTGAAGGATGGCTACACCTTC. The full variable domain, rest sourced from reference TRBV29-1 and TRBJ1-2, is SAVISQKPSRDICQRGTSLTIQCQVDSQVTMMFWYRQQPGQSLTLIATANQGSEATYESGFVIDKFPISRPNLTFSTLTVSNMSPEDSSIYLCSVEEAQLKDGYTFGSGTRLTVV.

This clone has a handful of counts. This rearrangement joins TRBV2 to TRBJ1-4, with 11 bases matching TRBD1. Germline CDR1 and CDR2: SNHLY and FYNNEI. The CDR3 has 15 residues. The V gene end was trimmed by 3 bases and the J gene end by 6 bases; junction bases not matched to a gene: 3. CDR3 nucleotide sequence: TGTGCCAGCAGTGACGTGGGACAGGGGGATGAAAAACTGTTTTTT. Translated, it gives CASSDVGQGDEKLFF.

The rearrangement joins TRBV9 to TRBJ1-6, with D tentatively TRBD1 (6 bases). The V gene lost 0 bases and the J gene lost 7 bases, with 8 bases spanning the gap. This CDR3 is 14 amino acids long. Germline CDR1 is SGDLS and CDR2 is YYNGEE. The CDR3 region is CASSVEQGNSPLHF. Written as DNA, the CDR3 is TGTGCCAGCAGCGTAGAACAGGGAAATTCACCCCTCCACTTT.

The chain has TRBV7-2 and TRBJ1-5, with D possibly matching TRBD1 (5 bases). Germline lookup yields CDR1 SGHTA and CDR2 FQGNSA. This CDR3 is built from 13 residues. V lost 5 bases and J lost 7, with 12 bases in between. The chain's CDR3 is CASSPRQSQPQHF. For the CDR3, the DNA is TGTGCCAGCAGCCCCAGACAGTCCCAGCCCCAGCATTTT.

The chain employs TRBV5-4 and TRBJ1-1, with 8 nucleotides matching TRBD1. Germline V CDR1 and CDR2: SGHNT, YYREEE (reference sequence). This CDR3 has 13 residues. Unmatched junction bases numbered 3, after V lost 4 bases and J lost 4 bases. In DNA, the CDR3 is TGTGCCAGCAGCAGACAGGGGATCACTGAAGCTTTCTTT. Translated, it gives CASSRQGITEAFF.

The J gene is TRBJ1-1, the V gene TRBV5-1, with TRBD1 identical over 8 bases. V shed 4 bases, J shed 3 bases, and the junction held 5 bases outside the gene matches. Germline loops: CDR1 SGHRS, CDR2 YFSETQ. This CDR3 region has 14 residues. This CDR3 reads CASSKTGDHTEAFF. The DNA of the CDR3 is TGCGCCAGCAGCAAGACAGGGGACCACACTGAAGCTTTCTTT.

The rearrangement joins TRBV19 to TRBJ1-1; the D is unclear. The germline V gene encodes CDR1 LNHDA and CDR2 SQIVND (reference sequence). CDR3 length: 13 amino acids. V was cut by 0 bases and J by 4 bases, with 6 bases left in between. The CDR3 reads CASSIDKGTEAFF. Here the CDR3 DNA reads TGTGCCAGTAGTATAGACAAGGGCACTGAAGCTTTCTTT.

The rearrangement links TRBV27 to TRBJ2-7, with a weak D call TRBD2 (5 bases). The CDR3 has 14 residues. V dropped 5 bases and J dropped 2 bases, with 13 bases sitting between them. Germline-derived CDR1 and CDR2 are MNHEY and SMNVEV (reference sequence). The CDR3 here is CASSVTRGPYEQYF. CDR3 DNA: TGTGCCAGCAGTGTCACTAGAGGCCCCTACGAGCAGTACTTC.